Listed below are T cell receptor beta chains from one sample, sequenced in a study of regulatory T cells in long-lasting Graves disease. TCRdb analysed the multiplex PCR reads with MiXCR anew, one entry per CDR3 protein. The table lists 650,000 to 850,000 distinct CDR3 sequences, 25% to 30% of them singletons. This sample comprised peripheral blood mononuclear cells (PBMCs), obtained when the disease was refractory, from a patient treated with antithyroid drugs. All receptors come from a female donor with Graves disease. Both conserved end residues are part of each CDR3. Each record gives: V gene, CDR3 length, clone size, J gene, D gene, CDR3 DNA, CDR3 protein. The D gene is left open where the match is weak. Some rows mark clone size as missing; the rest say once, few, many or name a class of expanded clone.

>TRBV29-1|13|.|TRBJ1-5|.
TGCAGCGTCAGCTTAGGACGGCCGGGGGCCCAGCATTTT
CSVSLGRPGAQHF
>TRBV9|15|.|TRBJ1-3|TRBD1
TGTGCCAGCAGCGCACCACAGGGGACTGGAAACACCATATATTTT
CASSAPQGTGNTIYF
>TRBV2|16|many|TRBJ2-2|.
TGTGCCAGCAGTGACTTACGGGGAGTGGTCACCGGGGAGCTGTTTTTT
CASSDLRGVVTGELFF
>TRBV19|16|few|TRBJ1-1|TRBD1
TGTGCCAGTAGTATAGAACACAGGGGCGCTAACACTGAAGCTTTCTTT
CASSIEHRGANTEAFF
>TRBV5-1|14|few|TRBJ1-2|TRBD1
TGCGCCAGCCGCCCGGGACAGGGGGCTTTTGGCTACACCTTC
CASRPGQGAFGYTF
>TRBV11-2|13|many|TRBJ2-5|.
TGTGCCAGCAGCTTAGAGGTAGTGGAGACCCAGTACTTC
CASSLEVVETQYF
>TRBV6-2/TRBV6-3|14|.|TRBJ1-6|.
TGTGCCAGCAGTGATGGGAGGACAGATTTATCCCTCCACTTT
CASSDGRTDLSLHF
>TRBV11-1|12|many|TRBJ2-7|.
TGTGCCAGCAGCTTCGAGGTGGGGGAGCAGTACTTC
CASSFEVGEQYF
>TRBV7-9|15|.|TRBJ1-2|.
TGTGCCAGCAGCTTAGATGGCCAGGGAGCACCTGGCTACACCTTC
CASSLDGQGAPGYTF
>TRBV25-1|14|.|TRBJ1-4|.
TGTGCCAGCAGTGGAGCAGGCCTGAATGAAAAACTGTTTTTT
CASSGAGLNEKLFF
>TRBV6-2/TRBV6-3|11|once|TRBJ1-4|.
TGTGCCACGGTTGGCAATGAAAAACTGTTTTTT
CATVGNEKLFF
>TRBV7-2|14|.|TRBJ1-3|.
TGTGCCAGCAGCTTAGAGGGGGTTGGAAACACCATATATTTT
CASSLEGVGNTIYF
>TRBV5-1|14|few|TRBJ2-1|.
TGCGCCAGCAGCCCCGACTCGTCCTACAATGAGCAGTTCTTC
CASSPDSSYNEQFF
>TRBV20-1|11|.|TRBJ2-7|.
TGCAGTGCTAGAGTACAGTACGAGCAGTACTTC
CSARVQYEQYF
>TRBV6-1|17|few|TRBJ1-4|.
TGTGCCAGCAGTGAACCCCGTCAGGTTGGGGATAATGAAAAACTGTTTTTT
CASSEPRQVGDNEKLFF
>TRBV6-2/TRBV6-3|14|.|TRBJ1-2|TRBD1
TGTGCCAGCAGTACACCCCCCAGGGGGGGGGGCTACACCTTC
CASSTPPRGGGYTF